This T cell receptor (beta chain) derives from a study of CD8+ T cells in alopecia areata. Study-wide background: Severity was scored as percentage of affected scalp area in treated patients. Study-level findings and limits: In patients, TCRs were shared less clearly than in mice, and HLA may possibly be involved. Persistence in scalp and blood during tofacitinib was observed for many expanded lesional clones.

V was shortened by 3 bases and J by 6 bases, with 9 bases between the two germline ends. The germline V gene has CDR1 SEHNR and CDR2 FQNEAQ (reference sequence). The CDR3 sequence is 12 residues long. The treatment denotes: oral pan-JAK inhibitor, 5-10 mg twice daily. Researchers gathered lesional scalp punch biopsies and peripheral blood from patients with alopecia areata. About this clone itself: The antigen remains unidentified.

Extraction and reverse transcription of RNA yielded cDNA as the sequencing template. The data were produced by immunoSEQ multiplex PCR, yet TCRdb's version contains in-frame clones alone and is incomplete. Here the sample spans approximately 1,300 clones, 75% being singletons. This clonotype was sampled from a human donor with alopecia areata. The chain has TRBV7-9 and TRBJ2-7; D is possibly TRBD1 or TRBD2 (5 bases each). The material sequenced was skin, taken at week 24, from a patient treated with tofacitinib. For the CDR3, the DNA is TGTGCCAGCAGCTTTTCAGGGAGCGAGCAGTACTTC. It translates to CASSFSGSEQYF.